This T cell receptor (beta chain) was identified during a study of blood T cell repertoires in COVID-19. At the level of the study: Spain, Italy and the United States supplied samples that represented acute and convalescent COVID-19.

Germline V gene sequence: CDR1 LGHDT, CDR2 YNNKEL (reference sequence). V was cut by 0 bases and J by 5 bases, with 13 bases left in between. The CDR3 covers 15 residues. Assay used: immunoSEQ multiplex PCR; TCRdb lists only in-frame clones, some missing. The data contain over 200,000 clones, 88% of them seen just once; the ten biggest clones take up 1.4% to 1.5%. This TCR derives from a young man with active or convalescent COVID-19. Sequences were obtained from peripheral blood. The chain has TRBV3-1 (or the pseudogene TRBV3-2) and TRBJ2-5, with unresolved D. In DNA form, the CDR3 reads TGTGCCAGCAGCCAAGATGGTTCAGGCTGGGAGACCCAGTACTTC. It yields the protein CASSQDGSGWETQYF.